These 23 T cell receptor beta chains came from one sample sequenced in a study of T cells after posttransplantation cyclophosphamide. Repertoires were generated with immunoSEQ multiplex PCR, while TCRdb's copy carries only in-frame clones and drops some. There are approximately 35,000 clones in the sample, none observed a single time. The sequencing sample was made of PBMCs. The receptors stem from a girl between 5 and 17 years old in good health, CMV-negative, and a related stem cell transplant donor.

This clone was counted many times. The V call is TRBV5-1, the J call TRBJ1-3, with D uncertain. This CDR3 has 14 residues. Per germline, CDR1 SGHRS and CDR2 YFSETQ. Trimming left V 0 bases short and J 7 bases short, with 11 bases between. CDR3 bases: TGCGCCAGCAGCTTGGCCGGCCGCGGGAACACCATATATTTT. Translated, it gives CASSLAGRGNTIYF.

This clone was recorded many times. The genes are TRBV5-4 and TRBJ1-4, with D maybe TRBD1 (6 bases). This CDR3 spans 14 amino acids. The V gene lost 0 bases and the J gene lost 4 bases, with 7 bases spanning the gap. Looked up from germline, CDR1 is SGHNT and CDR2 is YYREEE (reference sequence). The CDR3 is CASSLAQGNEKLFF. CDR3 DNA: TGTGCCAGCAGCTTGGCACAGGGTAATGAAAAACTGTTTTTT.

In its sample, this clone was seen many times. This chain joins TRBV5-6 and TRBJ1-5; D possibly corresponds to TRBD1 (6 bases). CDR3 length equals 15 residues. Deletions cut 4 bases from V and 4 bases from J, with 15 bases between. Germline CDR1 and CDR2: SGHDT and YYEEEE. This CDR3 is CASSRSGGRNQPQHF. For the CDR3, the DNA is TGTGCCAGCAGCCGCAGCGGGGGGCGGAATCAGCCCCAGCATTTT.

Notes on this clone: In this CDR3 the conserved last residue, phenylalanine or tryptophan, is missing, so a read error is likely. The V and J genes are TRBV5-1 and TRBJ1-2, with 10 bases fitting TRBD1. The CDR3 sequence is 15 residues long. The V gene's germline CDR1 is SGHRS and CDR2 YFSETQ. V lost 2 bases to trimming and J lost 4 bases; unmatched junction nucleotides: 5. CDR3 sequence reads: CASSFDRGRGYGYTL. CDR3 nucleotides: TGCGCCAGCAGCTTCGACAGGGGGCGCGGCTATGGCTACACCCTC.

The chain is built from TRBV27 and TRBJ2-5; D remains unclear. V was trimmed by 0 bases and J by 4 bases, leaving 9 bases between them. The CDR3 sequence is 14 residues long. Germline V gives CDR1 MNHEY, CDR2 SMNVEV (reference sequence). This CDR3 is CASSLSSAPETQYF. CDR3 nucleotide sequence: TGTGCCAGCAGTTTATCGAGCGCGCCAGAGACCCAGTACTTC.

This clone has a handful of counts. The chain employs TRBV4-1 and TRBJ1-6; the D is unclear. The CDR3 runs to 17 residues. Germline CDR1 is MGHRA and CDR2 is YSYEKL. Trimming removed 2 bases from V and 0 bases from J, with 11 bases in between. The CDR3 DNA is TGCGCCAGCAGCCAATCGCCAGGAAGCTCCTATAATTCACCCCTCCACTTT. Protein sequence: CASSQSPGSSYNSPLHF.

This clone was counted a few times. The V call is TRBV27, the J call TRBJ1-2; weak D call: TRBD1 (6 bases). The CDR3 sequence is 14 residues long. V was trimmed by 4 bases and J by 4 bases, leaving 13 bases between them. Germline V gives CDR1 MNHEY, CDR2 SMNVEV (reference sequence). Here the CDR3 DNA reads TGTGCCAGCAGTTCAGGGGTTCGTGGCTATGGCTACACCTTC. Amino acids: CASSSGVRGYGYTF.

This clone was counted a few times. The V and J genes are TRBV6-5 and TRBJ2-7; weak D call: TRBD1 (5 bases). Between the trimmed V and J ends, which lost 10 bases and 2 bases, there was a span of 15 bases. Looked up from germline, CDR1 is MNHEY and CDR2 is SVGAGI. The CDR3 runs to 13 residues. DNA for the CDR3: TGTGCCACGAAAGGGGATCCCCCCTACGAGCAGTACTTC. Translating gives CATKGDPPYEQYF.

There are many counts of this clone. V gene TRBV6-5 combines with J gene TRBJ1-1, with a tentative D call TRBD1 (5 bases). The CDR3 is made up of 13 amino acids. Germline-derived CDR1 and CDR2 are MNHEY and SVGAGI. V was clipped by 2 bases and J by 5 bases, with 9 bases between them. For the CDR3, the DNA is TGTGCCAGCAGTTACAGGGGAGGTACTGAAGCTTTCTTT. Translated: CASSYRGGTEAFF.

The chain has TRBV11-3 and TRBJ2-3, with TRBD2 matching over 7 bases. J lost 4 bases, V lost 1 base, and 5 bases had no gene match. This CDR3 comprises 15 residues. From germline, CDR1 is SGHNT and CDR2 YENEEA. The CDR3 sequence is CASSLAGGISDTQYF. The CDR3 nucleotides read TGTGCCAGCAGCTTAGCGGGAGGAATTTCAGATACGCAGTATTTT.

CDR3 residues: CASSLLLLAGALNEQFF. For the CDR3, the DNA is TGTGCCAGTAGTTTACTACTCCTAGCGGGAGCACTGAATGAGCAGTTCTTC. The genes are TRBV19 and TRBJ2-1, with 10 positions matching TRBD2. Per germline, CDR1 LNHDA and CDR2 SQIVND (reference sequence). The CDR3 consists of 17 residues. The trim removed 5 bases at V and 7 bases at J, leaving 14 bases unmatched.

Many counts were recorded for this clone. The chain carries TRBV4-2 and TRBJ2-2; 13 nucleotides line up with TRBD2. V shed 3 bases, J shed 4 bases, and the junction held 26 bases outside the gene matches. This CDR3 is 24 amino acids long. Germline-derived CDR1 and CDR2 are LGHNA and YNFKEQ. CDR3 DNA: TGTGCCAGCAGCCATAGACAGGGGCCCACCCCGGGACTAGCGGGAAGATGGAGCACCGGGGAGCTGTTTTTT. This codes for CASSHRQGPTPGLAGRWSTGELFF.

Many counts were recorded for this clone. The chain links TRBV5-6 to TRBJ1-3, with 8 positions matching TRBD1. V dropped 4 bases and J dropped 11; count of bases not matched to a gene: 8. The CDR3 is 13 residues long. Germline assignment: CDR1 SGHDT and CDR2 YYEEEE. In DNA form, the CDR3 reads TGTGCCAGCAGCCCGGACAGGGAAGATCCCATATATTTT. This translates into CASSPDREDPIYF.

The chain is built from TRBV5-1 and TRBJ2-5; TRBD1 matches at 12 bases. V was clipped by 3 bases and J by 10 bases; unmatched bases: 28. The CDR3 spans 21 residues. Germline loops: CDR1 SGHRS, CDR2 YFSETQ. CDR3 bases: TGCGCCAGCAGCTACGGGACAGGGGGCGCGCCCTCCTTGGTCAGATGGGGGGACCAGTACTTC. It translates to CASSYGTGGAPSLVRWGDQYF.

In its sample, this clone was seen many times. The chain couples TRBV2 to TRBJ1-1, with D maybe TRBD1 (6 bases). V shed 4 bases and J shed 7 bases, with 13 bases lying between them. The CDR3 covers 13 residues. CDR1 SNHLY and CDR2 FYNNEI come from the germline V gene. This CDR3 is CASSGDNYSEAFF. The CDR3 DNA reads TGTGCCAGCAGTGGGGACAATTATAGTGAAGCTTTCTTT.

This clone was detected only a few times. The rearrangement joins TRBV2 to TRBJ1-2; 7 positions match TRBD1. This CDR3 contains 14 residues. With V trimmed by 9 bases and J by 4 bases, 11 bases remained unmatched. Germline V gene lookup returns CDR1 SNHLY and CDR2 FYNNEI. The CDR3 loop reads CASNTPGQSYGYTF. In nucleotides, the CDR3 is TGTGCCAGTAACACTCCGGGACAGAGCTATGGCTACACCTTC.

This clone was found many times. This chain links TRBV4-1 with TRBJ2-2; 7 bases line up with TRBD2. Trimming at V came to 5 bases and at J to 6 bases, leaving 12 bases not matched to a gene. The CDR3 is 16 amino acids. From germline, CDR1 is MGHRA and CDR2 YSYEKL. CDR3 nucleotides: TGCGCCAGCAGCTTAATGGGCGCGGGAGCATCCGGGGAGCTGTTTTTT. This sequence encodes CASSLMGAGASGELFF.

This clone has just a few counts. The rearrangement uses TRBV7-2 and TRBJ2-6, with D perhaps matching TRBD2 (7 bases). The CDR3 has 17 residues. CDR1 and CDR2 (germline): SGHTA, FQGNSA. The V gene lost 5 bases and the J gene lost 6 bases, with 20 bases spanning the gap. Here the CDR3 DNA reads TGTGCCAGCAGCCCACGGGGGGCTGTAGAATCGGCCAACGTCCTGACTTTC. Encoded protein: CASSPRGAVESANVLTF.

The chain joins TRBV2 to TRBJ2-7; 8 bases align to TRBD1. The CDR3 loop spans 12 amino acids. Germline V gene sequence: CDR1 SNHLY, CDR2 FYNNEI. The junction had 8 bases not matched to a gene; V was cut back by 7 bases and J by 9 bases. The CDR3 reads CASKQGVRWQYF. The CDR3 DNA sequence: TGTGCCAGCAAACAGGGGGTACGATGGCAGTACTTC.

The V call is TRBV2, the J call TRBJ2-7; 8 bases are a match to TRBD2. The V and J ends lost 6 bases and 1 base, in that order; junction bases with no gene match: 11. The CDR3 extends over 16 amino acids. Germline V CDR1 and CDR2: SNHLY, FYNNEI. The CDR3 loop reads CASRAASGGFSYEQYF. As DNA, the CDR3 is TGTGCCAGCAGAGCCGCCAGCGGGGGTTTTTCCTACGAGCAGTACTTC.

This clone was observed a few times. The rearrangement joins TRBV13 to TRBJ2-3; 11 bases fit TRBD2. The germline CDR1 and CDR2 sequences are PRHDT and FYEKMQ (reference sequence). The CDR3 sequence is 14 residues long. Trimming at V came to 3 bases and at J to 5 bases, leaving 1 base not matched to a gene. The CDR3 reads CASSLGLAVDTQYF. In nucleotides, the CDR3 is TGTGCCAGCAGCTTGGGACTAGCGGTAGATACGCAGTATTTT. The full variable domain, in which reference TRBV13 and TRBJ2-3 provide the parts outside the CDR3, is AAGVIQSPRHLIKEKRETATLKCYPIPRHDTVYWYQQGPGQDPQFLISFYEKMQSDKGSIPDRFSAQQFSDYHSELNMSSLELGDSALYFCASSLGLAVDTQYFGPGTRLTVL.

This chain links TRBV4-1 with TRBJ1-1, with D perhaps TRBD1 (6 bases). The CDR3 totals 14 residues. Trimming removed 3 bases from V and 9 bases from J, with 17 bases in between. Per germline, CDR1 MGHRA and CDR2 YSYEKL. Here the CDR3 DNA reads TGCGCCAGCAGCCAGGGAAACAGGGATGAAAAAGCTTTCTTT. It yields the protein CASSQGNRDEKAFF.

This clone was picked up a small number of times. This rearrangement joins TRBV7-8 to TRBJ2-1; a possible D gene is TRBD2 (7 bases). The V gene lost 4 bases and the J gene lost 2 bases, with 12 bases spanning the gap. The CDR3 consists of 15 residues. Looked up from germline, CDR1 is SGHVS and CDR2 is FQNEAQ. The CDR3, as DNA: TGTGCCAGCAGCTCGCGCGGGGGCCCCTACAATGAGCAGTTCTTC. Translating it yields CASSSRGGPYNEQFF.